A single sample is the source of the 5 T cell receptor beta chains below, sequenced in a study of T-cell memory formation after mild COVID-19. TCRdb used MiXCR to reprocess the 5' RACE reads, holding one entry per CDR3 protein. There are hundreds of thousands of distinct CDR3 sequences in the sample; roughly 13% occur only once, and approximately 22% lies in the top ten. The sequenced material came from PBMCs or a T cell subset sorted from them (not recorded which). Receptor source: a man in his late teens or twenties who had mild COVID-19 (a few samples of this study predate the infection). Cell type and time point are not known.

The chain couples TRBV20-1 to TRBJ2-3; 13 bases line up with TRBD2. Germline CDR1 DFQATT, CDR2 SNEGSKA (reference sequence). The trim removed 5 bases at V and 2 bases at J, leaving 7 bases unmatched. The CDR3 length is 16 residues. The CDR3 is CSAEGLAGFATDTQYF. The DNA for the CDR3 is TGCAGTGCTGAGGGACTAGCGGGGTTTGCCACAGATACGCAGTATTTT.

The sample holds a few counts of this clonotype. CDR3 nucleotide sequence: TGCGCCAGCAGCTTGGTTCGGGGATCTAGCACAGATACGCAGTATTTT. Its translation: CASSLVRGSSTDTQYF. The gene calls are TRBV5-1 and TRBJ2-3, with D possibly being TRBD2 (5 bases). The V gene's germline CDR1 is SGHRS and CDR2 YFSETQ. The CDR3 runs 16 residues. Between the trimmed V and J ends, which lost 0 bases and 0 bases, there was a span of 11 bases.

The chain is built from TRBV6-6 and TRBJ2-7; D could derive from TRBD1 or TRBD2 (5 bases each). The ends were cut back, 5 bases at V and 3 bases at J, with 11 bases in the middle. The CDR3 is 13 residues long. The germline CDR1 and CDR2 sequences are MNHNY and SVGAGI (reference sequence). CDR3 sequence: CASSPGRHYEQYV. The CDR3 DNA reads as TGTGCCAGCAGTCCGGGACGGCACTACGAGCAGTACGTC.

Only one count was recorded for this clonotype. The chain links TRBV30 to TRBJ1-1; D may be TRBD1 (6 bases). The ends were cut back, 5 bases at V and 2 bases at J, with 9 bases in the middle. Germline V lookup: CDR1 GTSNPN, CDR2 SVGIG (reference sequence). This CDR3 has 12 residues. Written as DNA, the CDR3 is TGTGCCTGGGGACAGAGCAACACTGAAGCTTTCTTT. It is translated as CAWGQSNTEAFF.

This clonotype has just a few counts. J is TRBJ1-5 and V is TRBV20-1; D gene ambiguous. The germline gives CDR1 DFQATT, CDR2 SNEGSKA (reference sequence). The CDR3 is 15 amino acids. Trimming removed 1 base at V and 0 bases at J, with 10 bases between. CDR3 in amino acids: CSARVLGSSNQPQHF. DNA for the CDR3: TGCAGTGCTAGAGTATTGGGTAGTAGCAATCAGCCCCAGCATTTT.